Included here is one TCR beta chain sequence, with context. Antigen unknown. These data originate in a study of a mutant IDH1 vaccine in newly diagnosed glioma. The wider study: Treated individuals were about 62% male and roughly 38% female, averaging about 41 years of age. Radiotherapy, temozolomide, or both had been given previously, and both were given to most. Notes on the study in general: Approximately 93% of patients showed vaccine-induced immune responses across multiple MHC alleles. Apparently, pseudoprogression bore no relation to changes among the top peripheral T cell clonotypes.

This CDR3 comprises 12 residues. Germline-derived CDR1 and CDR2 are SEHNR and FQNEAQ (reference sequence). V lost 5 bases to trimming and J lost 7 bases, with 6 bases between them. Time point: baseline, week 1 (first vaccination visit). This sample's treatment: pre-vaccination baseline after standard-of-care therapy. Measured with immunoSEQ multiplex PCR; TCRdb has only the in-frame clones, and not every one. The table records about 68,000 clones, around 74% of them present only once. This receptor was obtained from a man over 45 with glioma. Source: PBMCs, taken from a glioma patient treated with radiotherapy, temozolomide or both. The genes are TRBV7-9 and TRBJ1-6; the D is unclear. CDR3 nucleotides: TGTGCCAGCAGCCTGTTGAATTCACCCCTCCACTTT. As protein: CASSLLNSPLHF.